This T cell receptor beta chain emerged from a study of Ad26.COV2.S vaccination and SARS-CoV-2 variants. The wider study: The COV1001 Ad26.COV2.S trial arm included the donor. Administration of Ad26.COV2.S was intramuscular, either once or twice 56 days apart. Study findings and constraints: Recipients of either vaccine or placebo displayed similar breadth of non-spike TCRs.

CDR1 is SGHRS, CDR2 YFSETQ, per germline. V lost 1 base to trimming and J lost 0 bases, with 10 bases between them. This CDR3 contains 15 residues. Worth noting for this clone: Antigen specificity is unknown.

Assay used: immunoSEQ multiplex PCR; TCRdb lists only in-frame clones, some missing. The table has 350,000 to 450,000 clones, 83% seen once. Treatment given: around 19 received Ad26.COV2.S at low or high dose, single or two shots; 5 received placebo; per-sample allocation not given. Day 63 after the first injection of vaccine or placebo was the sampling time. J is TRBJ1-1 and V is TRBV5-1; the D is unclear. This receptor was taken from a person between 18 and 59 years old who received the Ad26.COV2.S COVID-19 vaccine or a placebo. The specimen was peripheral blood, collected in a trial of Ad26.COV2.S vaccine versus placebo. The CDR3 nucleotides are TGCGCCAGCAGCTTGTCGGCAGGAGTGAACACTGAAGCTTTCTTT. Translation gives CASSLSAGVNTEAFF.